These T cell receptor beta chains were read from a single sample in a study of blood T cell repertoires in COVID-19. Clones were read by immunoSEQ multiplex PCR, and TCRdb kept only the in-frame ones, dropping some. The sample records under 85,000 clones, over 70% being singletons. What was sequenced was peripheral blood. These receptor sequences come from a man aged 45-65 years with active COVID-19. CDR3s include the opening cysteine and the closing phenylalanine or tryptophan. The D gene is left open where the match is weak. A clone size is listed for some rows: how often the clone was seen (once, few, many), or a class if it is expanded.

V	D	size	J	CDR3	DNA
TRBV7-9	TRBD2	NA	TRBJ2-5	CASSPPGGREETQYF	TGTGCCAGCAGCCCTCCGGGGGGGAGGGAAGAGACCCAGTACTTC
TRBV28	TRBD1	NA	TRBJ2-7	CASGFSWDSPYEQYF	TGTGCCAGCGGTTTCTCTTGGGACAGTCCCTACGAGCAGTACTTC
TRBV7-3	TRBD2	NA	TRBJ2-3	CASSLIVGLDTDTQYF	TGTGCCAGCAGCCTGATCGTCGGACTAGACACAGATACGCAGTATTTT
TRBV10-3	NA	NA	TRBJ1-3	CAIRDTSGNTIYF	TGTGCCATCAGGGACACCTCTGGAAACACCATATATTTT
TRBV19	TRBD1	NA	TRBJ1-1	CASSPGQGGPEAFF	TGTGCCAGTAGTCCAGGACAGGGTGGCCCTGAAGCTTTCTTT
TRBV3-1/TRBV3-2	NA	NA	TRBJ2-5	CASSQESRWETQYF	TGTGCCAGCAGCCAAGAATCTAGATGGGAGACCCAGTACTTC
TRBV4-1	TRBD1	once	TRBJ1-1	CASSQPLTGARFEAFF	TGCGCCAGCAGCCAACCCCTAACAGGGGCCCGGTTTGAAGCTTTCTTT
TRBV3-1/TRBV3-2	TRBD2	NA	TRBJ2-5	CASSQSGTSGGYF	TGTGCCAGCAGCCAATCCGGGACTAGTGGTGGGTACTTC
TRBV29-1	NA	once	TRBJ2-3	CSVEERRRGTDTQYF	TGCAGCGTTGAAGAGAGGCGCCGCGGCACAGATACGCAGTATTTT
TRBV7-3	TRBD1	NA	TRBJ2-1	CASSLWDSLSNEQFF	TGTGCCAGCAGCTTGTGGGACAGTCTAAGCAATGAGCAGTTCTTC
TRBV14	TRBD2	NA	TRBJ2-3	CASRVAGDWTQYF	TGTGCCAGCAGAGTAGCGGGAGACTGGACGCAGTATTTT
TRBV18	TRBD1	NA	TRBJ2-6	CASSPAFGTGAISGANVLTF	TGTGCCAGCTCACCTGCTTTCGGGACAGGGGCCATCTCTGGGGCCAACGTCCTGACTTTC
TRBV6-5	TRBD1	NA	TRBJ1-1	CASSLILQGAPEAFF	TGTGCCAGCAGTTTAATCCTTCAGGGGGCGCCTGAAGCTTTCTTT
TRBV6-5	TRBD2	NA	TRBJ2-5	CANKGQVEGGKTQYF	TGTGCCAACAAGGGCCAAGTGGAGGGAGGGAAGACCCAGTACTTC
TRBV11-3	NA	NA	TRBJ2-1	CASSPLGSSHEQFF	TGTGCCAGCAGCCCCCTAGGATCGTCTCATGAGCAGTTCTTC
TRBV6-5	TRBD1	NA	TRBJ2-5	CASSTPTGGVETQYF	TGTGCCAGCAGTACCCCGACAGGGGGTGTGGAGACCCAGTACTTC
TRBV9	NA	NA	TRBJ1-3	CASSAQWTAAGNTIYF	TGTGCCAGCAGCGCCCAATGGACTGCGGCTGGAAACACCATATATTTT
TRBV5-1	NA	NA	TRBJ2-3	CASKREGAHTDTQYF	TGCGCCAGCAAAAGAGAGGGAGCCCACACAGATACGCAGTATTTT
TRBV28	TRBD1	NA	TRBJ1-2	CATKGAGGASGYTF	TGTGCCACTAAGGGGGCGGGGGGCGCTTCTGGCTACACCTTC
TRBV9	NA	few	TRBJ2-1	CASSATRNEQFF	TGTGCCAGCAGCGCGACTAGGAATGAGCAGTTCTTC